These 32 T cell receptor beta chains were all obtained from the same sample, sequenced in a study of CD8 T cells in ankylosing spondylitis. Study-level results: Among TCR beta sequences, a motif of under ten highly homologous variants appeared characteristic of ankylosing spondylitis blood.

Their specific antigens are unknown. Via MiXCR, TCRdb re-called the 5' RACE reads, giving one row per CDR3 protein. The sample has roughly 700,000 distinct CDR3 sequences; 19% are singletons. Material for sequencing was blood, either unsorted or a sorted T cell fraction (not recorded which). These receptors were obtained from a male donor with ankylosing spondylitis.

The rearrangement joins TRBV25-1 to TRBJ2-1; the match to TRBD2 covers 10 bases. J lost 9 bases, V lost 6 bases, and 11 bases had no gene match. The CDR3 sequence is 15 residues long. Germline V gives CDR1 MGHDK, CDR2 SYGVNS. The CDR3 DNA is TGTGCCAGCAGCCCAGAAGGTCTAGCGGGAGTTGAGCAGTTCTTC. Residues: CASSPEGLAGVEQFF.

The V call is TRBV5-6, the J call TRBJ2-3, with D possibly matching TRBD1 (6 bases). Germline loops: CDR1 SGHDT, CDR2 YYEEEE. The CDR3 sequence is 15 residues long. Trimming left V 0 bases short and J 4 bases short, with 12 bases between. This chain's CDR3 is CASSLEAKGADTQYF. The CDR3 DNA is TGTGCCAGCAGCTTGGAGGCGAAGGGGGCAGATACGCAGTATTTT.

This clonotype was seen a few times. The gene calls are TRBV5-1 and TRBJ2-5, with no clear D. V gave up 2 bases and J gave up 3 bases, with 5 bases separating them. There are 12 residues in the CDR3. The germline V gene encodes CDR1 SGHRS and CDR2 YFSETQ. The CDR3 sequence: CASSFGKETQYF. The CDR3 DNA sequence: TGCGCCAGCAGCTTTGGCAAAGAGACCCAGTACTTC.

V is TRBV5-4 and J is TRBJ2-7; 12 nucleotides line up with TRBD1. CDR3 length: 16 amino acids. Germline trimming cut 4 bases from V and 4 bases from J; bases unmatched to any gene: 9. Germline V lookup: CDR1 SGHNT, CDR2 YYREEE (reference sequence). The CDR3 is CASSPEGTGGRYEQYF. The DNA for the CDR3 is TGTGCCAGCAGCCCGGAGGGGACAGGGGGCAGGTACGAGCAGTACTTC.

In this sample, this clonotype turned up a few times. The J gene is TRBJ1-2, the V gene TRBV29-1, with D uncertain. The germline V gene encodes CDR1 SQVTM and CDR2 ANQGSEA. Between the trimmed V and J ends, which lost 1 base and 2 bases, there was a span of 5 bases. This CDR3 region has 12 residues. The CDR3 DNA follows: TGCAGCGTTGAAGTGGGAAACTATGGCTACACCTTC. It is translated as CSVEVGNYGYTF.

This clonotype was detected only once. This rearrangement joins TRBV5-1 to TRBJ1-4; D uncertain. V lost 0 bases and J 8 bases, leaving 17 bases between the germline ends. The CDR3 is made up of 16 amino acids. Germline V gene sequence: CDR1 SGHRS, CDR2 YFSETQ. The CDR3 loop reads CASSLVGTGGYEKLFF. The CDR3 nucleotides are TGCGCCAGCAGCTTGGTGGGCACCGGAGGTTACGAAAAACTGTTTTTT.

Concerning this clonotype: This sequence may be a read error, since a much larger clone differs from it by one base. The chain recombines TRBV4-2 with TRBJ2-4, with D possibly matching TRBD1 (5 bases). CDR1 LGHNA and CDR2 YNFKEQ come from the germline V gene. This CDR3 spans 14 amino acids. CDR3 residues: CASSQGGARNTQYF. For the CDR3, the DNA is TGTGCCAGCAGCCAAGGTGGGGCGAGGAACACTCAGTACTTC.

This clonotype has only a few counts. V usage is TRBV29-1 and J usage is TRBJ1-3; D unclear. V was pared by 4 bases and J by 1 base, with 2 bases between. This CDR3 contains 11 residues. In germline, CDR1 is SQVTM, CDR2 ANQGSEA. CDR3 nucleotide sequence: TGCAGCGTTGGGTCTGGAAACACCATATATTTT. The encoded protein is CSVGSGNTIYF.

This clonotype has just a few counts. The J gene is TRBJ2-7, the V gene TRBV20-1; weak D call: TRBD1 (8 bases). V lost 4 bases and J 3 bases, leaving 13 bases between the germline ends. This CDR3 has 13 residues. Germline CDR1 DFQATT, CDR2 SNEGSKA (reference sequence). The CDR3 coding sequence is TGCAGTGCTAATACAGGGGGGGGCTACGAGCAGTACTTC. Its translation: CSANTGGGYEQYF.

The gene calls are TRBV20-1 and TRBJ2-5, with D possibly matching TRBD2 (5 bases). Germline V gene sequence: CDR1 DFQATT, CDR2 SNEGSKA (reference sequence). Trimming cost V 8 bases and J 12 bases, with 10 bases left between them. This CDR3 is built from 8 residues. The CDR3: CSRRTEYF. The CDR3 coding sequence is TGCAGTCGGCGGACTGAGTACTTC.

The chain recombines TRBV7-8 with TRBJ1-1; D not resolved. The V end lost 0 bases, the J end lost 4 bases, and 9 bases lay between the germline ends. CDR1 is SGHVS, CDR2 FQNEAQ, per germline. The CDR3 is 14 amino acids. The DNA for the CDR3 is TGTGCCAGCAGCTTAGCGGAGGGTGTCACTGAAGCTTTCTTT. It translates to CASSLAEGVTEAFF.

V usage is TRBV6-5 and J usage is TRBJ2-2; no firm D call. Trimming cost V 0 bases and J 6 bases, with 11 bases left between them. The CDR3 has 15 residues. Germline assignment: CDR1 MNHEY and CDR2 SVGAGI. CDR3 amino acids: CASSYSPGPPGELFF. DNA for the CDR3: TGTGCCAGCAGTTACTCCCCGGGCCCCCCCGGGGAGCTGTTTTTT.

The rearrangement links TRBV20-1 to TRBJ1-5, with TRBD1 as a possible D gene (5 bases). The V and J ends lost 5 bases and 6 bases respectively, with 23 bases between them. The CDR3 contains 16 residues. Germline CDR1 is DFQATT and CDR2 is SNEGSKA (reference sequence). CDR3 region: CSAPVYEGRSVQPQHF. As DNA, the CDR3 is TGCAGTGCTCCAGTTTACGAGGGGCGGTCGGTTCAGCCCCAGCATTTT.

The rearrangement uses TRBV20-1 and TRBJ2-1; possible D gene TRBD2, 5 bases. The CDR3 runs 14 residues. With 5 bases removed from V and 0 bases from J, the gap between germline ends came to 11 bases. Germline assignment: CDR1 DFQATT and CDR2 SNEGSKA (reference sequence). The CDR3 coding sequence is TGCAGTGCTCAAATCCGGGGCTCCTACAATGAGCAGTTCTTC. This encodes CSAQIRGSYNEQFF.

The V call is TRBV12-3 or TRBV12-4, the J call TRBJ2-7, with 8 positions matching TRBD1. There are 15 residues in the CDR3. Unmatched junction bases numbered 8, after V lost 7 bases and J lost 0 bases. CDR3: CASTQGQVSSYEQYF. CDR3 nucleotides: TGTGCCAGCACCCAGGGACAGGTTAGCTCCTACGAGCAGTACTTC.

V gene TRBV30 combines with J gene TRBJ2-7, with TRBD2 identical over 13 bases. CDR1 is GTSNPN, CDR2 SVGIG, per germline (reference sequence). The length of the CDR3 is 14 residues. After removal of 2 bases from V and 7 bases from J, the junction contained 5 bases not matched to a gene. The CDR3 DNA sequence: TGTGCCTGGAGTCCGACTAGCGGGAGGAATGAGCAGTACTTC. Translation gives CAWSPTSGRNEQYF. The full variable domain, its missing parts supplied by reference TRBV30 and TRBJ2-7, is SQTIHQWPATLVQPVGSPLSLECTVEGTSNPNLYWYRQAAGRGLQLLFYSVGIGQISSEVPQNLSASRPQDRQFILSSKKLLLSDSGFYLCAWSPTSGRNEQYFGPGTRLTVT.

The gene calls are TRBV27 and TRBJ2-1; weak D call: TRBD2 (8 bases). CDR1 is MNHEY and CDR2 is SMNVEV in the germline V gene (reference sequence). The CDR3 spans 18 residues. Trimming left V 2 bases short and J 0 bases short, with 17 bases between. The CDR3 DNA is TGTGCCAGCAGTTTACCAGGGGGGACTAGGAGCTCCTACAATGAGCAGTTCTTC. Its translation is CASSLPGGTRSSYNEQFF.

This clonotype turned up a few times. The chain uses TRBV25-1 and TRBJ2-7; 10 bases fit TRBD1. The CDR3 has 15 amino acids. Trimming at V came to 4 bases and at J to 5 bases, leaving 8 bases not matched to a gene. CDR1 MGHDK and CDR2 SYGVNS come from the germline V gene. The CDR3, as DNA: TGTGCCAGCAGTGGAGCCGGGACAGGGGACGACGAGCAGTACTTC. Translation gives CASSGAGTGDDEQYF.

In this sample, this clonotype turned up a few times. The chain combines TRBV27 with TRBJ1-3, with D hard to call. In germline, CDR1 is MNHEY, CDR2 SMNVEV (reference sequence). The V end lost 5 bases, the J end lost 3 bases, and 11 bases lay between the germline ends. This CDR3 is 14 amino acids long. The CDR3 region is CASSLGGVGNTIYF. The DNA of the CDR3 is TGTGCCAGCAGTCTCGGCGGAGTTGGAAACACCATATATTTT.

The chain links TRBV12-3 or TRBV12-4 to TRBJ2-1; 7 bases line up with TRBD1. CDR3 size: 14 residues. The V segment lost 4 bases and the J segment 6 bases; nucleotides outside the gene matches: 6. CDR3 sequence reads: CASSYGTAFNEQFF. The CDR3 DNA follows: TGTGCCAGCAGTTATGGGACAGCTTTCAATGAGCAGTTCTTC.

This clonotype occurred a few times. The V and J genes are TRBV7-9 and TRBJ2-3; D might be TRBD2 (6 bases). V lost 10 bases, J lost 2 bases, and 16 bases lay in between. The CDR3 covers 14 residues. From germline, CDR1 is SEHNR and CDR2 FQNEAQ (reference sequence). In DNA, the CDR3 is TGTGCCACCGAGATGAGCGGGTTCACAGATACGCAGTATTTT. The encoded protein is CATEMSGFTDTQYF.

The chain combines TRBV6-5 with TRBJ2-1; TRBD2 agrees at 13 bases. The germline V gene encodes CDR1 MNHEY and CDR2 SVGAGI. This CDR3 contains 18 residues. J lost 4 bases, V lost 0 bases, and 6 bases had no gene match. The CDR3 is CASSYSTSGGARYNEQFF. DNA of the CDR3: TGTGCCAGCAGTTACTCCACTAGCGGGGGGGCGCGGTACAATGAGCAGTTCTTC.

This clonotype was counted only a few times. The V gene is TRBV5-6, the J gene TRBJ1-1; D unclear. CDR1 is SGHDT and CDR2 is YYEEEE in the germline V gene. The V and J ends lost 4 bases and 4 bases respectively, with 14 bases between them. The CDR3 loop spans 14 amino acids. CDR3 nucleotides: TGTGCCAGCAGCCTCCTAGTGGGGAGCACTGAAGCTTTCTTT. Translating it yields CASSLLVGSTEAFF.

The V call is TRBV12-3 or TRBV12-4, the J call TRBJ2-5; possibly TRBD1 for D (5 bases). This CDR3 is 16 amino acids long. Trimming took off 5 bases at V and 1 base at J, with 17 bases between the two ends. The CDR3 loop reads CASSRYGAALQETQYF. CDR3 nucleotide sequence: TGTGCCAGCAGTAGGTATGGGGCTGCCCTCCAAGAGACCCAGTACTTC.

The chain recombines TRBV20-1 with TRBJ1-6; D unclear. The V gene's germline CDR1 is DFQATT and CDR2 SNEGSKA (reference sequence). Trimming took 0 bases from V and 1 from J, leaving 7 bases between them. The CDR3 has 15 amino acids. The CDR3 DNA is TGCAGTGCTAGAGAATTGGGATCCTATAATTCACCCCTCCACTTT. Amino acids: CSARELGSYNSPLHF.

This clonotype showed up many times. CDR3: CASSYSSSGRSTDTQYF. In DNA, the CDR3 is TGTGCCAGCAGTTACTCGTCTAGCGGGAGGTCCACAGATACGCAGTATTTT. The rearrangement links TRBV6-5 to TRBJ2-3, with 11 bases identical to TRBD2. J lost 2 bases, V lost 0 bases, and 4 bases had no gene match. CDR3 length: 17 residues. Germline V gene lookup returns CDR1 MNHEY and CDR2 SVGAGI.

The chain is built from TRBV11-2 and TRBJ2-1; possibly TRBD2 for D (6 bases). The CDR3 runs 15 residues. Germline loops: CDR1 SGHAT, CDR2 FQNNGV. V lost 5 bases and J 8 bases, leaving 19 bases between the germline ends. The DNA for the CDR3 is TGTGCCAGCAGCGGGGACTTCCCTTCTCGCCATGAGCAGTTCTTC. Encoded protein: CASSGDFPSRHEQFF.

This clonotype was seen a handful of times. The V gene is TRBV21-1, the J gene TRBJ2-2; the table assigns TRBD1, which was not confirmed against the DNA. TRBV21-1 is a documented pseudogene. The CDR3 consists of 17 residues. CDR3 coding DNA: TGTGCCAGCAGCAAAGAAAGGGATCAGGGATGGACCGGGGAGCTGTTTTTT. Encoded protein: CASSKERDQGWTGELFF.

V usage is TRBV5-1 and J usage is TRBJ2-7, with unresolved D. Germline loops: CDR1 SGHRS, CDR2 YFSETQ. The V and J ends lost 4 bases and 7 bases respectively, with 18 bases between them. This CDR3 region has 14 residues. CDR3 sequence (DNA): TGCGCCAGCAGCCCCGGTTCGGAGTTTACAGAGCAGTACTTC. Residues: CASSPGSEFTEQYF.

The rearrangement links TRBV4-2 to TRBJ2-1; 14 nucleotides agree with TRBD2. V dropped 0 bases and J dropped 10; count of bases not matched to a gene: 5. The CDR3 runs to 16 residues. Germline values: CDR1 LGHNA, CDR2 YNFKEQ. The CDR3 region has the DNA TGTGCCAGCAGCCAAGAGGGACTAGCGGGAGCCGGAGAGCAGTTCTTC. Amino acid sequence: CASSQEGLAGAGEQFF.

This clonotype appeared a few times. The chain joins TRBV29-1 to TRBJ2-5; 9 positions match TRBD1. This CDR3 spans 14 amino acids. Germline V CDR1 and CDR2: SQVTM, ANQGSEA. The V segment lost 7 bases and the J segment 4 bases; nucleotides outside the gene matches: 10. The CDR3 reads CSAPGQGLGETQYF. CDR3 nucleotide sequence: TGCAGCGCTCCGGGACAGGGCTTGGGAGAGACCCAGTACTTC. Using reference TRBV29-1 and TRBJ2-5 for the parts outside the CDR3, the full variable domain is SAVISQKPSRDICQRGTSLTIQCQVDSQVTMMFWYRQQPGQSLTLIATANQGSEATYESGFVIDKFPISRPNLTFSTLTVSNMSPEDSSIYLCSAPGQGLGETQYFGPGTRLLVL.

Here the CDR3 reads CAISGGTIAGTTYNEQFF. DNA of the CDR3: TGTGCCATCAGTGGTGGAACCATAGCGGGAACGACATACAATGAGCAGTTCTTC. The chain combines TRBV10-3 with TRBJ2-1; 8 positions match TRBD2. The V segment lost 4 bases and the J segment 4 bases; nucleotides outside the gene matches: 15. The CDR3 consists of 18 residues. Germline V CDR1 and CDR2: ENHRY, SYGVKD.